This T cell receptor beta chain was retrieved from a study of shared clonotypes between healthy human individuals. Study-wide findings and caveats: Sequencing depth was expected to influence donor clonotype sharing. In having few donors, the study represented limited genetic and exposure-history diversity.

TCRdb's table, derived via immunoSEQ multiplex PCR, lists solely in-frame clones and lacks some. The sample lists 400,000 to 550,000 clones, 70% to 80% occurring once. The study drew all its donors from Caucasian adults living in Nashville, Tennessee. Details on this clone: As yet, its antigen is unknown.

Germline-derived CDR1 and CDR2 are SEHNR and FQNEAQ (reference sequence). After removal of 5 bases from V and 5 bases from J, the junction contained 6 bases not matched to a gene. The CDR3 runs 14 residues. V gene TRBV7-9 combines with J gene TRBJ2-1; the match to TRBD1 covers 7 bases. The source material was PBMCs. This TCR derives from a woman aged 40-49 years in good health. Some clones in this sample may be carry-over from other donors' samples. The CDR3 nucleotides read TGTGCCAGCAGCAAGGGACAGTCTAACAATGAGCAGTTCTTC. Translating it yields CASSKGQSNNEQFF.